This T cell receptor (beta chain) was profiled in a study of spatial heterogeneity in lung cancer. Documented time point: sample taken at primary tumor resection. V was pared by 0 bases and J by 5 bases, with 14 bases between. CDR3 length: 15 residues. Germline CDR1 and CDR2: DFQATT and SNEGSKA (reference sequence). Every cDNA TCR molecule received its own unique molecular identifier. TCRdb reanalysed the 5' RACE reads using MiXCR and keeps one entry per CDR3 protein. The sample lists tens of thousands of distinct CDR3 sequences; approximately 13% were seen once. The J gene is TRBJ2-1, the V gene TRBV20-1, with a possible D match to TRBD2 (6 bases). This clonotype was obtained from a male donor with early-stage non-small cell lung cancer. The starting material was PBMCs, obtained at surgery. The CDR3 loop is CSARDRLRDNNEQFF. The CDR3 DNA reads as TGCAGTGCTAGAGATCGCCTGCGGGATAACAATGAGCAGTTCTTC.